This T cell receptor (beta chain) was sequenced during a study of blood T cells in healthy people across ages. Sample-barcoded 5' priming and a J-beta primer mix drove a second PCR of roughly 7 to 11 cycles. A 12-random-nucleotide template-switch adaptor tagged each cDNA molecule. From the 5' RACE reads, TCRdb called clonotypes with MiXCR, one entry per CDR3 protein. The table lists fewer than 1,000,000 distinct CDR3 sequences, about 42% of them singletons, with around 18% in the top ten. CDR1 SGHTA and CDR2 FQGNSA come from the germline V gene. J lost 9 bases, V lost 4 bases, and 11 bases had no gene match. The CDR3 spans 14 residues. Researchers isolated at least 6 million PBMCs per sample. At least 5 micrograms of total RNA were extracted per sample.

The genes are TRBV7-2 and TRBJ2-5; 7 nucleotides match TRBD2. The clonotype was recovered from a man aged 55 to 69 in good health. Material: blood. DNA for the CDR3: TGTGCCAGCAGCTCCCCCGGGGGGAGGGAGGCCCAGTACTTC. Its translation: CASSSPGGREAQYF. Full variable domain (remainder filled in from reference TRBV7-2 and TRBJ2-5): GAGVSQSPSNKVTEKGKDVELRCDPISGHTALYWYRQSLGQGLEFLIYFQGNSAPDKSGLPSDRFSAERTGGSVSTLTIQRTQQEDSAVYLCASSSPGGREAQYFGPGTRLLVL.